This T cell receptor (beta chain) was identified during a study of T cells after yellow fever vaccination. TCRdb fed the 5' RACE reads into MiXCR, producing one record per CDR3 protein. The sample holds 310,000 or so distinct CDR3 sequences, roughly 4% seen once. This clonotype was seen only a few times. The sample here was PBMCs, taken on the day of the yellow fever booster vaccination. The TCR was taken from a young man who received the YFV17D yellow fever vaccine.

CDR3 region: CASRAGNEKLFF. The CDR3, as DNA: TGTGCCAGCAGGGCAGGGAATGAAAAACTGTTTTTT. The chain uses TRBV2 and TRBJ1-4, with a possible D match to TRBD1 (5 bases). This CDR3 contains 12 residues. V dropped 6 bases and J dropped 5 bases, with 7 bases sitting between them. Germline CDR1 reads SNHLY; CDR2 reads FYNNEI.